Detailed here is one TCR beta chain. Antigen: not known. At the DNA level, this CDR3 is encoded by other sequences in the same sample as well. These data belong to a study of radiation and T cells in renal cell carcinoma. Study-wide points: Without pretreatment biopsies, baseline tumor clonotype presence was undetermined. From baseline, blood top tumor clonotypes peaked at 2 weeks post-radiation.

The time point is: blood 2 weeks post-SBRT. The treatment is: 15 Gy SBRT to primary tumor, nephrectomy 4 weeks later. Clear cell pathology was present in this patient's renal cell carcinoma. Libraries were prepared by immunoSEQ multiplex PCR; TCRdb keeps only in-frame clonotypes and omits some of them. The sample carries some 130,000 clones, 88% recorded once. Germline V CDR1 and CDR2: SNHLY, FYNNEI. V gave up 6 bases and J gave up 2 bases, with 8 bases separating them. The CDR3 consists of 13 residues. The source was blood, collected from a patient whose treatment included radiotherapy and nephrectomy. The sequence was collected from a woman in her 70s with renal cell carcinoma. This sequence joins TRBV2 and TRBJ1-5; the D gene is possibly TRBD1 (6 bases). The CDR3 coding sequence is TGTGCCAGCAGGCGACAGGGCAATCAGCCCCAGCATTTT. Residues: CASRRQGNQPQHF.